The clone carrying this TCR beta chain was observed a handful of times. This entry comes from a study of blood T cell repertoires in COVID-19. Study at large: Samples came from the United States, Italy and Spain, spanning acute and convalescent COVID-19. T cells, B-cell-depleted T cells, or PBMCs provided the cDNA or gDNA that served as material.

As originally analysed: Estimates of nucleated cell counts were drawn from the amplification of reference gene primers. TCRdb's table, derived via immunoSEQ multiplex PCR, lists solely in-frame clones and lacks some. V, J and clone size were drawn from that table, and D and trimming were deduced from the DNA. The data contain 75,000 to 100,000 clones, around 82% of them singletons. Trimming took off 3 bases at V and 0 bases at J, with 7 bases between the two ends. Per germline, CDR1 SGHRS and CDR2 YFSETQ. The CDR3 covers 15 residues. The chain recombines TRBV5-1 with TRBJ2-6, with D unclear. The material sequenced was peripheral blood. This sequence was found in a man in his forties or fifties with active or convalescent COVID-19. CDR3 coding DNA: TGCGCCAGCAGCTCTACAGTCTCTGGGGCCAACGTCCTGACTTTC. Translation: CASSSTVSGANVLTF. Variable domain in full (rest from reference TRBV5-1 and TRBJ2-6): KAGVTQTPRYLIKTRGQQVTLSCSPISGHRSVSWYQQTPGQGLQFLFEYFSETQRNKGNFPGRFSGRQFSNSRSEMNVSTLELGDSALYLCASSSTVSGANVLTFGAGSRLTVL.